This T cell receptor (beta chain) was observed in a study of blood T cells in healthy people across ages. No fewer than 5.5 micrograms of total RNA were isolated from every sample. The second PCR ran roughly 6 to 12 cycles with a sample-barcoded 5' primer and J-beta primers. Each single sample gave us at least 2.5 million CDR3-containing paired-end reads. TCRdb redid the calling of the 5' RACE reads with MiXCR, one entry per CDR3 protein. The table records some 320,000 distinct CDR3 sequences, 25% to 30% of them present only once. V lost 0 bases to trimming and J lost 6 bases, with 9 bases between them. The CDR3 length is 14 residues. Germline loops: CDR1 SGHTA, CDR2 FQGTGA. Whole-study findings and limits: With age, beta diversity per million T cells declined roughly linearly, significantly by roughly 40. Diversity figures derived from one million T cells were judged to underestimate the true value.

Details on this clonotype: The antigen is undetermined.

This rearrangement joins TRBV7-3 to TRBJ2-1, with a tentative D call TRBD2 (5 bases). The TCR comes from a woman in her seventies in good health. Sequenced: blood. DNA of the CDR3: TGTGCCAGCAGCTTAACTGAGGGCCGCAATGAGCAGTTCTTC. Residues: CASSLTEGRNEQFF.